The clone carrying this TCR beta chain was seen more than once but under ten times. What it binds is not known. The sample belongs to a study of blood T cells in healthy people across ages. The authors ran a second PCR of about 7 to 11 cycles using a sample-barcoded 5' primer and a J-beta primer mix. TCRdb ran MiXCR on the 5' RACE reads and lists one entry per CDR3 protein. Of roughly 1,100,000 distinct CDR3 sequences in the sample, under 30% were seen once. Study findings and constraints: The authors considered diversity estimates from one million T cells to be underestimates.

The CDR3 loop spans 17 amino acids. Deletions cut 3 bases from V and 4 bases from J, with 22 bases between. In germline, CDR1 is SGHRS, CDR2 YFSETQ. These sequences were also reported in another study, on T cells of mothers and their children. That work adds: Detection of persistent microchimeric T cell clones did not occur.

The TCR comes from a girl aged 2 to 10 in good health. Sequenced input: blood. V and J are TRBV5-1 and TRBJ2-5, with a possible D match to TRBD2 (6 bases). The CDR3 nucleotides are TGCGCCAGCAGCTGGTCGCCGGACAACGGAGGGATAGAGACCCAGTACTTC. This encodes CASSWSPDNGGIETQYF.